A selection of T cell receptor beta chains follows, all from one sample in a study of OX40 agonist ivuxolimab in advanced cancers. Libraries were prepared by immunoSEQ multiplex PCR; TCRdb keeps only in-frame clonotypes and omits some of them. The table lists roughly 60,000 clones, approximately 79% of them singletons. The material sequenced was CD4+ or CD8+ T cells sorted from blood, taken in a trial of the OX40 agonist ivuxolimab. The receptors originated from an adult with an advanced solid tumor such as melanoma, head and neck, liver or kidney cancer. CDR3s include the opening cysteine and the closing phenylalanine or tryptophan. D genes are given only for firm matches. Clone size is shown for a subset of rows, as once, few, many or a class of expanded clone.

V gene,D gene,J gene,clone size,CDR3 protein,CDR3 DNA
TRBV5-6,NA,TRBJ2-7,NA,CASSTFNREAQYF,TGTGCCAGCAGCACGTTTAACAGGGAGGCGCAGTACTTC
TRBV11-2,TRBD1,TRBJ2-7,NA,CASSSTGGEWDGEQYF,TGTGCCAGCAGCTCAACAGGGGGCGAATGGGATGGCGAGCAGTACTTC
TRBV6-1,TRBD2,TRBJ2-1,NA,CASLPPGLAGGGFF,TGTGCCAGCTTGCCCCCGGGACTAGCGGGAGGGGGGTTCTTC
TRBV30,TRBD2,TRBJ2-2,NA,CAWSIGVAGGTGELFF,TGTGCCTGGAGTATTGGGGTCGCGGGGGGGACCGGGGAGCTGTTTTTT
TRBV7-2,TRBD2,TRBJ2-1,NA,CASSLSAGGGNEQFF,TGTGCCAGCAGCTTATCAGCGGGGGGCGGAAATGAGCAGTTCTTC
TRBV4-2,TRBD2,TRBJ2-5,NA,CASSQDRLAGMQETQYF,TGTGCCAGCAGCCAAGATCGCCTAGCGGGGATGCAAGAGACCCAGTACTTC
TRBV6-5,TRBD1,TRBJ2-1,NA,CASSYSTGAHEQFF,TGTGCCAGCAGTTACTCGACAGGGGCCCATGAGCAGTTCTTC
TRBV2,NA,TRBJ1-6,NA,CASRPDPIDSPLHF,TGTGCCAGCAGACCGGACCCGATCGATTCACCCCTCCACTTT
TRBV7-6,TRBD2,TRBJ2-1,NA,CASSPASGRFEQFF,TGTGCCAGCAGCCCGGCTAGCGGGAGGTTTGAGCAGTTCTTC
TRBV19,TRBD1,TRBJ2-7,NA,CATRTGDEQYF,TGTGCCACTCGGACAGGGGACGAGCAGTACTTC
TRBV30,NA,TRBJ2-5,NA,CACYRTDPGETQYF,TGTGCCTGTTACCGTACAGACCCCGGGGAGACCCAGTACTTC
TRBV29-1,TRBD1,TRBJ1-5,NA,CSVADRVNQPQHF,TGCAGCGTTGCCGACAGGGTCAATCAGCCCCAGCATTTT
TRBV5-1,NA,TRBJ2-7,NA,CASSPGLASYEQYF,TGCGCCAGCAGCCCGGGGCTAGCGAGTTACGAGCAGTACTTC
TRBV7-9,NA,TRBJ2-2,NA,CASSFRQEPGGELFF,TGTGCCAGCAGCTTTAGACAGGAACCGGGCGGGGAGCTGTTTTTT
TRBV28,TRBD2,TRBJ2-3,NA,CASSTHGGRGRDTQYF,TGTGCCAGCAGTACCCATGGCGGGAGGGGACGAGATACGCAGTATTTT
TRBV5-4,TRBD1,TRBJ2-5,NA,CASSLSPGQGIVETQYF,TGTGCCAGCAGCTTGAGTCCGGGACAGGGAATTGTGGAGACCCAGTACTTC
TRBV13,NA,TRBJ2-1,NA,CASSLRRTYNEQFF,TGTGCCAGCAGCTTAAGGAGGACCTACAATGAGCAGTTCTTC
TRBV7-8,TRBD1,TRBJ2-3,NA,CASSQGQGFEDTQYF,TGTGCCAGCAGCCAGGGACAGGGGTTTGAAGATACGCAGTATTTT
TRBV28,TRBD1,TRBJ2-7,NA,CASSSPGGLYEQYF,TGTGCCAGCAGTTCCCCAGGGGGTCTCTACGAGCAGTACTTC
TRBV18,NA,TRBJ2-2,few,CASSQLSNTGELFF,TGTGCCAGCTCACAACTATCGAACACCGGGGAGCTGTTTTTT
TRBV7-9,NA,TRBJ2-7,NA,CASSLEVTSSYEQYF,TGTGCCAGCAGCTTAGAGGTAACCTCCTCCTACGAGCAGTACTTC
TRBV9,TRBD1,TRBJ1-1,once,CASSVEGQGIGEAFF,TGTGCCAGCAGCGTAGAGGGACAGGGGATAGGTGAAGCTTTCTTT
TRBV19,TRBD2,TRBJ2-1,NA,CASWDLAGGYNEQFF,TGTGCCAGTTGGGACCTAGCGGGAGGTTACAATGAGCAGTTCTTC
TRBV19,TRBD2,TRBJ2-1,NA,CASSRSGSMNEQFF,TGTGCCAGTAGTCGTAGCGGGAGTATGAATGAGCAGTTCTTC
TRBV11-2,TRBD2,TRBJ2-2,NA,CASSRPRGGHRSTGELFF,TGTGCCAGCAGCCGTCCCCGGGGGGGCCATCGGAGCACCGGGGAGCTGTTTTTT
TRBV6-5,TRBD1,TRBJ2-2,NA,CASSYPDRPGELFF,TGTGCCAGCAGTTACCCGGACAGGCCCGGGGAGCTGTTTTTT